This TCR beta chain is from a study of cytomegalovirus exposure and HLA in healthy donors (dated by TCRdb to about 2017). Concerning the study at large: An earlier analysis of approximately 600 of the donors reported 250 to 350 Gb of sequence data and 117 million unique TCR beta sequences from roughly 180 million T cells. Roughly 320 gigabases of sequencing data and around 90 million unique TCR sequences made up an early release that covered some 640 HLA-typed donors. The genetic ancestry cluster associated with self-reported Caucasian donors included 81% of the 300 to 450 genotyped donors. The study aimed to test whether signatures of past pathogen exposure could be identified by cataloging public T cell receptors. Using immunosequencing, the study profiled T cell repertoires from some 670 subjects and related those repertoires to cytomegalovirus serostatus. Besides the first cohort of 666 subjects, a separate validation cohort made up of over 100 different subjects was used. The study combined high-throughput TCR immunosequencing, statistical association of individual TCRs with disease status, and machine learning to predict cytomegalovirus infection status. To study patterns of TCR occurrence, a later analysis re-analyzed previously published TCR beta repertoires from 666 donors and added high-resolution HLA genotyping. Rather than drawing on any new phenotypic data, the later analysis identified candidate immune exposures from TCR beta sequences and the way those sequences occurred across donors. An earlier analysis of approximately 500 of the donors applied high-throughput TCR beta sequencing to assess whether each TCR beta V gene segment acted as functional or pseudogenic. Donor age, sex, ethnicity and CMV serostatus were collected together with the repertoire data. Genome-wide SNP genotypes for about 65% of the roughly 700 donors were used in a later genetic analysis, which treated that subset as a discovery cohort. Every discovery cohort repertoire had been produced on one sequencing platform. Class I and class II HLA loci were covered by the typing at four-digit resolution. Typing coverage varied by locus: roughly 620-640 donors for A, B, C, DRB1 and DQB1; approximately 520 for DQA1; about 570 for DPA1; fewer than 480 for DPB1. About five DR-DQ haplotypes were treated as single units for association and clustering because of strong linkage in the cohort. On average, 235,054 unique TCR beta nucleotide sequences were sequenced per donor among several hundred genotyped donors of the cohort, with 15% to 20% of those sequences being non-productive. Results the study describes overall, beyond this receptor: In a later analysis, HLA-associated TCR beta chains showed more clonal expansion and lower generation probabilities than non-associated chains that were equally common. According to a later analysis, TCR association rates differed among HLA loci, with DRB1 alleles showing the most associated TCRs and HLA-C alleles showing the fewest. Sequencing depth was assumed to be roughly uniform across donors in the presence/absence analyses, though that assumption may not hold. It was suggested by the authors that the approach could potentially be generalized to other disease states and immunological phenotypes. In a later genetic analysis, a missense DCLRE1C variant was associated with V-gene and J-gene trimming of TCR beta chains, and the association was replicated in an independent cohort. According to a later analysis, parvovirus B19, influenza, CMV and Epstein-Barr virus appeared linked to several top co-occurrence clusters. A further reported finding was that TCR beta sequences accurately predicted the HLA-A and HLA-B alleles for most subjects in the first cohort. In a later analysis, about 17,000 TCR beta sequences were associated with specific HLA alleles at a false discovery rate of 0.05. Linkage disequilibrium might explain the correlated functional status among segregating V segments, but an unknown experimental factor could not be excluded. A total of around 150 TCR beta chains were listed by the study as associated with cytomegalovirus. An earlier analysis of approximately 590 of the donors showed that most TCR beta V segments appeared in productive rearrangements either about 87% or about 30% of the time, which broadly matched IMGT annotations. Because the 87-base-pair reads could not distinguish some IMGT-functional V segments, including TRBV6-2 and TRBV6-3, those segments were excluded. According to a later analysis, most CMV-associated TCR beta chains appeared to be HLA-restricted, and the HLA associations seemed to be driven largely by CMV exposure. Cytomegalovirus status was reported to be diagnosed by the classifier with high specificity and sensitivity in both the original and validation cohorts. While some public TCRs were present in many individuals, most TCR sequences turned up only very rarely across donors. In a later genetic analysis, fewer N-insertions in productive TCRs were reported among donors in an Asian-associated ancestry cluster than the approximately 710-donor mean. Because some donors lacked HLA typing at each locus, the association tests relied only on the typed subset. A cluster of highly shared sequence variants was judged likely to represent a technical artifact of the sequencing pipeline. For the cohort, immune exposure information was limited to CMV serostatus. Over 15 rarely observed V segments, including chromosome 9 orphons, were excluded from the earlier analysis of just under 600 of the donors because counts were too low. When HLA alleles, especially DR and DQ, strongly co-occurred, TCR associations were difficult to assign to individual alleles. The cohort was sequenced for TCR beta chains only, and without alpha or paired-chain data the features that could be detected were limited. Three of the identified cytomegalovirus-associated TCR beta chains were confirmed in vitro to be specific for cytomegalovirus antigens.

Receptors were amplified or captured by the immunoSEQ multiplex PCR assay. For the multiplex PCR, a mixture combining 60 forward primers for TCR Vbeta segments and 13 reverse primers for TCR Jbeta segments was used. Amplification of the CDR3 region of rearranged TCR beta genes was performed with a multiplex PCR assay on genomic DNA. On the Illumina HiSeq System, the amplified TCR beta libraries were sequenced as 87-base-pair reads. On the authors' methods: In a later analysis, tens of millions of unique TCR beta chains were counted across the approximately 640 repertoires, and roughly 10 million of these chains were shared by at least two donors. A nearest-neighbor algorithm error-corrected the raw reads and collapsed the reads into unique sequences, merging closely related sequences to remove PCR and sequencing errors. V, D and J gene segments were assigned by aligning CDR3 sequences to IMGT reference sequences. Each retained sequence needed at least a six-nucleotide match to both a V gene segment and a J gene segment. Rearrangements were called productive when the CDR3 lacked stop codons and stayed in frame with V and J; all others were non-productive. Following IMGT convention, CDR3 was defined as the stretch from the second conserved V-encoded cysteine to the conserved J-encoded phenylalanine. The earlier analysis of 500 to 650 of the donors excluded any sequence lacking an unambiguous match to a single V gene segment. In an earlier analysis of approximately 550 of the donors, V segments were called functional above 56.7% productive rearrangements and were called segregating when the between-donor standard deviation exceeded 5%. A statistical classification framework was developed to diagnose cytomegalovirus status using the catalog of TCR beta chain sequences. In a later analysis, TCR nucleotide sequences were compared against IMGT/GENE-DB human TR gene sequences so that V and J genes could be assigned. A later analysis assigned CDR3 sequences and most-parsimonious VDJ recombination scenarios with the TCRdist pipeline. A later analysis defined each TCR beta chain by its CDR3 amino acid sequence plus V-gene family, and excluded reads lacking a unique V-gene family. A later analysis removed 450 to 600 highly shared, low-generation-probability nucleotide sequences to deal with suspected cross-contamination and a sequencing artifact. In a later analysis, a clonal expansion index was calculated for each public chain from normalized within-repertoire ranks of inferred template counts. A later analysis computed generation probabilities with a VDJ recombination model fitted to out-of-frame rearrangements, and checked the results against IGoR. A later analysis scored TCR-TCR, TCR-HLA and TCR-CMV co-occurrence with hypergeometric tests, applying a repertoire-size bias correction to TCR pairs. In a later analysis, false discovery rates were estimated by permuting HLA or CMV assignments 20 times. In a later analysis, co-occurring TCRs were grouped with DBSCAN, and TCRdist sequence similarity was added when clustering was performed within HLA-allele-positive subsets. Repertoires with fewer than 30,000 or more than 120,000 public chains were left out of co-occurrence clustering, as were five repertoires with anomalous nucleotide sharing. Sourced from immuneACCESS, this table was stored by TCRdb with only in-frame sequences that have V and J called. A share of the clones is absent; for the studies checked, an unresolved V gene accounts for under half, and the remainder has no known explanation. The V and J calls and clone size come from that table; D and trimming were worked out from the DNA. This sample has around 140,000 clones in its table, and around 80% of those were observed once. The ten largest account for 2.5% to 3% of the sample.

The cohort comprised under 700 healthy bone marrow donors. All cohort members were sampled while nominally healthy, although unrecorded immune exposures were likely present. The donor tested CMV seronegative, placing the donor among the 350 or so seronegative members of the cohort. A peripheral blood sample was provided by each donor, and peripheral blood mononuclear cells were used for TCR beta sequencing. The Qiagen DNeasy Blood Extraction Kit was used to extract genomic DNA from the blood cell samples. With regard to this clone: Its antigen has not been determined. No much larger clone exists at a distance of one base, and base qualities are not known.

From its cysteine to its phenylalanine, the CDR3 spans 15 amino acids. Kept here is only the CDR3 DNA, which spans 45 bases and is read in frame from base 1. The germline V gene sets CDR1 to SGHRS and CDR2 to YFSETQ. The junction shows trimming of 5 bases on V and 4 bases on J, and the gene matches do not reach 8 bases of it. The sample taken for sequencing was PBMCs. The clonotype comes from a female donor in good health and CMV-seronegative. The receptor chain draws on TRBV5-1 and TRBJ2-3, with 9 middle bases fitting TRBD1. The CDR3 protein sequence reads: CASSTDRGYADTQYF. The nucleotide sequence reads TGCGCCAGCAGTACCGACAGGGGGTATGCAGATACGCAGTATTTT.